This entry describes one TCR beta chain. The table lists this clonotype with many counts. Its recognized antigen is unknown. Base qualities are not provided; no much larger clone lies one nucleotide away. These data originate in a study of CD8+CD57+ T cells in acquired aplastic anemia (dated 2018 in TCRdb). About the full investigation: DNA extracted from sorted CD4+ and CD8+ cells had a mean of roughly 3 ug, with a range of roughly 0.17 to 30 ug. CD8+CD57+ expansion was defined as frequency above the mean frequency observed in healthy subjects.

What the research found in general, with its limitations: Between patients and healthy controls, no significant difference in CD8+ Simpson's diversity was found (P=0.060). Although under 35 CD8+ CDR3 sequences were shared by patients and controls, these sequences appeared highly expressed in patients and within the immunodominant clones of patients.

TCR beta VDJ combination and CDR3 sequence profiling used genomic DNA as the template. An Illumina HiSeq 2000 was the platform used for TCR repertoire sequencing. The published analysis was carried out like this. Repertoires were assessed using TRBV/TRBJ rearrangement plots, CDR3 size and DJ length profiles, and Simpson's diversity index. Whichever DNA sequence was most abundant in the deep sequencing data was defined as the immunodominant clone. CDR3 amino acid sequences were checked for sharing across subjects and were also compared against the VDJdb database and published repertoires. In TCRdb, the public reads were trimmed at Q25 with fastp and aligned with MiXCR, with productive beta chains retained. Each record represents a unique CDR3 protein, reported with the most common genes and DNA among its rows. TCRdb's processing, not the authors', yielded these V and J calls. The sample table lists over 40,000 distinct CDR3 sequences, roughly two thirds of them with a count of one. Roughly three fifths of the sample lies in the top ten.

V loses 4 bases of germline sequence and J loses 0 bases, and the interval between the two ends is 10 bases. CDR1 and CDR2, looked up from the germline V gene (reference sequence), are SGHKS and YYEKEE. Including the terminal cysteine and phenylalanine, the CDR3 comprises 14 residues. The entry retains the CDR3 DNA only, 42 bases that are in frame from base 1. Patients chosen for sequencing had shown expansion of CD8+CD57+ cells by flow cytometry. Every patient had severe acquired aplastic anemia, diagnosed using the International Study of Aplastic Anemia and Agranulocytosis and Camitta criteria. No therapy had been received by the patients at the time of blood sampling. In this study, sorted CD4+ and CD8+ T cells from the blood of healthy subjects and of severe aplastic anemia patients had their TCR repertoires deep-sequenced. Patients were enrolled in the USA under clinicaltrials.gov protocols 00001620, 01623167, 00001397, 00071045, 00081523 and 00961064. Ficoll-Paque density gradient centrifugation was used to isolate peripheral blood mononuclear cells. Before DNA was extracted, CD4+ and CD8+ T cells were sorted using either FACS or magnetic beads.

Recombination linked TRBV5-5 to TRBJ1-1; matching of 5 bases hints at TRBD1 as the D gene. The sequence came from a human donor with aplastic anemia. The material sequenced was sorted CD4+, CD8+, or CD8+CD57+ T cells (not recorded which) from PBMCs. The CDR3 region has the sequence CASSVDSLNTEAFF. The DNA is TGTGCCAGCAGCGTTGACAGCTTGAACACTGAAGCTTTCTTT.